A single sample gave rise to the 25 T cell receptor beta chains below, sequenced in a study of blood T cell repertoires in COVID-19. TCRdb's table, derived via immunoSEQ multiplex PCR, lists solely in-frame clones and lacks some. The repertoire includes some 31,000 clones, approximately 91% of them detected once, and about 13% sits in the top ten. The sequenced sample was peripheral blood. The receptor set was obtained from a human donor in a cohort sampled during active COVID-19.

V and J are TRBV24-1 and TRBJ2-1, with 11 nucleotides matching TRBD2. V trimming: 3 bases; J trimming: 3 bases; junction bases outside the gene matches: 9. The CDR3 runs 18 residues. CDR1 is KGHDR and CDR2 is SFDVKD in the germline V gene. The CDR3 DNA reads as TGTGCCACCAGTGATACTAGCGGGAGATTGGGGCACTACAATGAGCAGTTCTTC. Its protein is CATSDTSGRLGHYNEQFF.

The chain links TRBV7-6 to TRBJ1-3; 7 nucleotides align to TRBD1. The CDR3 extends over 17 amino acids. Germline V gene lookup returns CDR1 SGHVS and CDR2 FNYEAQ. The trim removed 0 bases at V and 0 bases at J, leaving 5 bases unmatched. CDR3 coding DNA: TGTGCCAGCAGCTTAGCGGGGGGACAGTACTCTGGAAACACCATATATTTT. This translates into CASSLAGGQYSGNTIYF.

V gene TRBV28 combines with J gene TRBJ1-5; TRBD1 matches 9 bases. This CDR3 has 16 residues. The V gene's germline CDR1 is MDHEN and CDR2 SYDVKM. V lost 4 bases and J lost 7; bases outside the gene matches: 11. CDR3 DNA: TGTGCCAGCAGTTCAAACCCACAGGGGGCAGGACAGCCCCAGCATTTT. It codes for CASSSNPQGAGQPQHF.

The chain has TRBV7-9 and TRBJ2-3, with 7 bases aligning to TRBD2. The CDR3 has 15 residues. Germline V CDR1 and CDR2: SEHNR, FQNEAQ (reference sequence). V gave up 5 bases and J gave up 2 bases; unmatched junction bases: 7. CDR3 nucleotide sequence: TGTGCCAGCAGCCCGGGGGGTCTGGTCACAGATACGCAGTATTTT. Translation gives CASSPGGLVTDTQYF.

The V and J genes are TRBV19 and TRBJ1-1; D is unclear. Trimming cost V 10 bases and J 1 base, with 13 bases left between them. The germline V gene encodes CDR1 LNHDA and CDR2 SQIVND (reference sequence). The CDR3 has 13 amino acids. CDR3 in amino acids: CATSVIGNTEAFF. The CDR3 region has the DNA TGTGCCACCAGCGTAATCGGGAACACTGAAGCTTTCTTT.

The chain uses TRBV27 and TRBJ2-7; 7 nucleotides align to TRBD2. The CDR3 has 15 residues. Germline values: CDR1 MNHEY, CDR2 SMNVEV (reference sequence). The V segment lost 1 base and the J segment 1 base; nucleotides outside the gene matches: 4. The CDR3 loop is CASSLYSGKSYEQYF. The CDR3 DNA sequence: TGTGCCAGCAGTTTATACAGCGGGAAATCCTACGAGCAGTACTTC.

The rearrangement links TRBV6-5 to TRBJ1-1, with 7 bases aligning to TRBD1. After removal of 2 bases from V and 0 bases from J, the junction contained 6 bases not matched to a gene. CDR3 length: 16 residues. CDR1 and CDR2 (germline): MNHEY, SVGAGI. The CDR3, as DNA: TGTGCCAGCAGTTACCCTCGACAGGGAATGAACACTGAAGCTTTCTTT. It codes for CASSYPRQGMNTEAFF.

The J gene is TRBJ2-7, the V gene TRBV7-9; 8 nucleotides match TRBD2. The germline V gene has CDR1 SEHNR and CDR2 FQNEAQ (reference sequence). V lost 7 bases and J lost 5; bases outside the gene matches: 10. The CDR3 runs to 14 residues. CDR3 nucleotides: TGTGCCAGCAACCCGGGACTAGGAGGGGACGAGCAGTACTTC. It translates to CASNPGLGGDEQYF. The whole variable domain, filled in from reference TRBV7-9 and TRBJ2-7, reads DTGVSQNPRHKITKRGQNVTFRCDPISEHNRLYWYRQTLGQGPEFLTYFQNEAQLEKSRLLSDRFSAERPKGSFSTLEIQRTEQGDSAMYLCASNPGLGGDEQYFGPGTRLTVT.

The V call is TRBV19, the J call TRBJ2-1; 11 nucleotides line up with TRBD2. V shed 7 bases and J 1 base; nucleotides not matched to a gene: 3. The CDR3 extends over 15 amino acids. Germline CDR1 is LNHDA and CDR2 is SQIVND (reference sequence). The DNA for the CDR3 is TGTGCCAGTACCTTAGCGGGAGGGTCCTACAATGAGCAGTTCTTC. This sequence encodes CASTLAGGSYNEQFF.

This chain connects TRBV6-6 to TRBJ2-7, with D tentatively TRBD2 (7 bases). V shed 6 bases and J shed 2 bases, with 17 bases lying between them. The germline V gene has CDR1 MNHNY and CDR2 SVGAGI (reference sequence). The CDR3 contains 15 residues. CDR3 DNA sequence: TGTGCCAGCAGCCTAGGGGGAGGGGGACCCTACGAGCAGTACTTC. Protein sequence: CASSLGGGGPYEQYF.

This sequence joins TRBV27 and TRBJ2-7; TRBD1 is a possible D gene (5 bases). V was clipped by 1 base and J by 6 bases, with 16 bases between them. Per germline, CDR1 MNHEY and CDR2 SMNVEV (reference sequence). This CDR3 spans 15 amino acids. Here the CDR3 DNA reads TGTGCCAGCAGTTTATGGGGCAACGTTGGTATCGAGCAGTACTTC. It specifies CASSLWGNVGIEQYF.

This clone appeared a single time. The chain is built from TRBV6-2 or TRBV6-3 and TRBJ2-7, with 8 nucleotides matching TRBD2. V was clipped by 6 bases and J by 3 bases; unmatched bases: 7. This CDR3 spans 14 amino acids. From germline, CDR1 is MNHEY and CDR2 SVGEGT. The CDR3 loop reads CASSTSGAYYEQYF. The DNA for the CDR3 is TGTGCCAGCAGCACTAGCGGAGCTTACTACGAGCAGTACTTC.

The chain carries TRBV7-6 and TRBJ2-3; possibly TRBD1 for D (6 bases). This CDR3 has 15 amino acids. Trimming shortened V by 0 bases and J by 0 bases, and 7 bases separated the two germline ends. Germline CDR1 is SGHVS and CDR2 is FNYEAQ. CDR3 nucleotides: TGTGCCAGCAGCTTAGCGGGGGCTAGCACAGATACGCAGTATTTT. Its protein is CASSLAGASTDTQYF.

This chain joins TRBV3-1 (or the pseudogene TRBV3-2) and TRBJ2-4; perhaps TRBD2 as D (5 bases). Looked up from germline, CDR1 is LGHDT and CDR2 is YNNKEL (reference sequence). The CDR3 runs 15 residues. Trimming removed 3 bases from V and 0 bases from J, with 9 bases in between. CDR3 nucleotide sequence: TGTGCCAGCAGCCATCCGGGAAAAGCCAAAAACATTCAGTACTTC. Residues: CASSHPGKAKNIQYF.

This sequence joins TRBV25-1 and TRBJ1-4; possible D gene TRBD1, 5 bases. The germline V gene encodes CDR1 MGHDK and CDR2 SYGVNS. V was cut by 4 bases and J by 0 bases, with 12 bases left in between. The CDR3 has 16 residues. Written as DNA, the CDR3 is TGTGCCAGCAGTGGAGCAGGGTCTACAACTAATGAAAAACTGTTTTTT. It translates to CASSGAGSTTNEKLFF.

This chain joins TRBV30 and TRBJ2-2; D not certain. The CDR3 runs 12 residues. V was clipped by 2 bases and J by 4 bases, with 5 bases between them. Looked up from germline, CDR1 is GTSNPN and CDR2 is SVGIG (reference sequence). The CDR3, as DNA: TGTGCCTGGAGTTTCGTCACCGGGGAGCTGTTTTTT. Its protein product is CAWSFVTGELFF.

The chain combines TRBV28 with TRBJ1-5, with D perhaps matching TRBD1 (6 bases). The germline V and J ends were trimmed by 6 bases and 3 bases, with 12 bases remaining between them. This CDR3 comprises 14 residues. Germline CDR1 reads MDHEN; CDR2 reads SYDVKM. The CDR3 sequence is CASSLDSYNQPQHF. The CDR3 DNA is TGTGCCAGCAGCTTGGACAGCTACAATCAGCCCCAGCATTTT.

The chain links TRBV18 to TRBJ2-1; TRBD2 matches at 10 bases. Germline lookup yields CDR1 KGHSH and CDR2 LQKENI. There are 15 residues in the CDR3. V shed 1 base and J 6 bases; nucleotides not matched to a gene: 3. DNA for the CDR3: TGTGCCAGCTCACCACAAGCGGGAGGGCGCAATGAGCAGTTCTTC. It is translated as CASSPQAGGRNEQFF.

The chain is built from TRBV12-3 or TRBV12-4 and TRBJ2-1, with D maybe TRBD2 (6 bases). The CDR3 totals 13 residues. V was shortened by 6 bases and J by 7 bases, with 13 bases between the two germline ends. For the CDR3, the DNA is TGTGCCAGCAGGCGGGACTCGCAGAATGAGCAGTTCTTC. Its protein product is CASRRDSQNEQFF.

The chain employs TRBV7-9 and TRBJ2-7; D is uncertain. The germline V gene encodes CDR1 SEHNR and CDR2 FQNEAQ (reference sequence). Between the trimmed V and J ends, which lost 8 bases and 3 bases, there was a span of 17 bases. The CDR3 runs 14 residues. For the CDR3, the DNA is TGTGCCAGCGACTTGGGTAGCCTTAGCTACGAGCAGTACTTC. Translation: CASDLGSLSYEQYF.

The rearrangement links TRBV6-2 or TRBV6-3 to TRBJ2-6; D gene ambiguous. The CDR3 has 16 amino acids. Trimming pared 6 bases from V and 0 bases from J, leaving 12 bases between. Germline assignment: CDR1 MNHEY and CDR2 SVGEGT. CDR3 amino acids: CASSQRTSSGANVLTF. The CDR3 DNA reads TGTGCCAGCAGCCAAAGAACAAGCTCTGGGGCCAACGTCCTGACTTTC.

This chain uses TRBV9 with TRBJ2-1, with 9 bases matching TRBD2. There are 17 residues in the CDR3. Germline trimming cut 0 bases from V and 4 bases from J; bases unmatched to any gene: 8. Germline V gene lookup returns CDR1 SGDLS and CDR2 YYNGEE. Here the CDR3 reads CASSVGGLTSGYNEQFF. For the CDR3, the DNA is TGTGCCAGCAGCGTAGGAGGTCTGACTAGCGGATACAATGAGCAGTTCTTC.

The chain recombines TRBV29-1 with TRBJ2-3; TRBD2 agrees at 9 bases. From germline, CDR1 is SQVTM and CDR2 ANQGSEA. Unmatched junction bases numbered 12, after V lost 7 bases and J lost 1 base. CDR3 size: 16 residues. CDR3 region: CSGLREGIPGTDTQYF. In DNA form, the CDR3 reads TGCAGCGGGTTGCGGGAGGGCATTCCCGGCACAGATACGCAGTATTTT.

The rearrangement uses TRBV6-2 or TRBV6-3 and TRBJ2-7; 7 bases fit TRBD1. The CDR3 covers 12 residues. Germline V lookup: CDR1 MNHEY, CDR2 SVGEGT. The trim removed 5 bases at V and 7 bases at J, leaving 5 bases unmatched. The CDR3 sequence is CASSRQGVEQYF. As DNA, the CDR3 is TGTGCCAGCAGTCGACAGGGCGTTGAGCAGTACTTC.

This sequence joins TRBV4-1 and TRBJ2-7; D might be TRBD1 (6 bases). The CDR3 totals 16 residues. The ends were cut back, 2 bases at V and 0 bases at J, with 14 bases in the middle. From germline, CDR1 is MGHRA and CDR2 YSYEKL. The CDR3 loop is CASSQFTGSSSYEQYF. DNA of the CDR3: TGCGCCAGCAGCCAATTTACAGGGTCGAGCTCCTACGAGCAGTACTTC.